The 27 T cell receptor beta chains given below trace back to one sample, sequenced in a study of OX40 agonist ivuxolimab in advanced cancers. Measured with immunoSEQ multiplex PCR; TCRdb has only the in-frame clones, and not every one. The table lists 40,000 to 55,000 clones, about 88% of them singletons. The material sequenced was CD4+ or CD8+ T cells sorted from blood, taken in a trial of the OX40 agonist ivuxolimab. The origin of the receptors is an adult with an advanced solid tumor such as melanoma, head and neck, liver or kidney cancer.

The chain employs TRBV10-2 and TRBJ1-2, with 7 nucleotides matching TRBD1. Per the germline V gene, CDR1 is WSHSY and CDR2 is SAAADI. The CDR3 length is 14 residues. Trimming took 5 bases from V and 1 from J; bases not matched to a gene: 4. CDR3 nucleotides: TGCGCCAGCAGTCCGGGACAGCTTAACTATGGCTACACCTTC. This encodes CASSPGQLNYGYTF.

This chain links TRBV19 with TRBJ2-7; 7 nucleotides align to TRBD2. The ends lost 5 bases at V and 2 bases at J; junction bases unmatched: 6. Germline V gives CDR1 LNHDA, CDR2 SQIVND (reference sequence). This CDR3 comprises 14 residues. The CDR3 sequence: CASSRSGTTYEQYF. The CDR3 DNA reads as TGTGCCAGTAGTCGATCCGGGACTACCTACGAGCAGTACTTC.

The genes are TRBV15 and TRBJ1-4, with 7 positions matching TRBD1. CDR1 and CDR2 (germline): LNHNV, YYDKDF (reference sequence). The CDR3 runs 13 residues. Germline trimming cut 6 bases from V and 5 bases from J; bases unmatched to any gene: 3. The CDR3 region has the DNA TGTGCCACCAGGACAGGGCGGAATGAAAAACTGTTTTTT. Encoded protein: CATRTGRNEKLFF. Supplemented by reference TRBV15 and TRBJ1-4, the full variable domain reads DAMVIQNPRYQVTQFGKPVTLSCSQTLNHNVMYWYQQKSSQAPKLLFHYYDKDFNNEADTPDNFQSRRPNTSFCFLDIRSPGLGDTAMYLCATRTGRNEKLFFGSGTQLSVL.

The chain uses TRBV2 and TRBJ1-1; 7 bases fit TRBD1. The CDR3 is 13 amino acids. The germline V gene encodes CDR1 SNHLY and CDR2 FYNNEI. The trim removed 6 bases at V and 6 bases at J, leaving 7 bases unmatched. CDR3 DNA: TGTGCCAGCAGAGCTACAGGGGTACCTGAAGCTTTCTTT. Protein: CASRATGVPEAFF.

The chain uses TRBV5-1 and TRBJ2-1; TRBD2 matches at 8 bases. J was trimmed by 4 bases and V by 5 bases; bases with no gene match: 11. The germline V gene has CDR1 SGHRS and CDR2 YFSETQ. This CDR3 region has 16 residues. Here the CDR3 reads CASSTQLAAPYNEQFF. CDR3 bases: TGCGCCAGCAGTACCCAACTAGCGGCCCCATACAATGAGCAGTTCTTC.

This chain joins TRBV5-1 and TRBJ2-7, with TRBD1 identical over 11 bases. V was clipped by 1 base and J by 2 bases; unmatched bases: 2. Germline V gives CDR1 SGHRS, CDR2 YFSETQ. CDR3 size: 15 residues. The CDR3 loop is CASSLRDRGAYEQYF. The CDR3 DNA is TGCGCCAGCAGCTTGAGGGACAGGGGGGCCTACGAGCAGTACTTC.

The J gene is TRBJ2-5, the V gene TRBV6-6, with 10 bases lining up with TRBD2. The DNA end favors TRBJ2-7, so the J call may be wrong. The V gene's germline CDR1 is MNHNY and CDR2 SVGAGI (reference sequence). The length of the CDR3 is 13 residues. The CDR3 loop reads CAAGQREGHEQYF. For the CDR3, the DNA is TGTGCCGCCGGCCAGCGGGAGGGCCACGAGCAGTACTTC.

In its sample, this clone was seen once. The CDR3 is CASSFRPDTQYF. CDR3 nucleotides: TGCGCCAGCAGCTTCCGACCGGATACGCAGTATTTT. The chain joins TRBV5-1 to TRBJ2-3; D remains unclear. Deletions cut 2 bases from V and 6 bases from J, with 7 bases between. The CDR3 sequence is 12 residues long. CDR1 and CDR2 from the germline V gene are SGHRS and YFSETQ.

The rearrangement links TRBV27 to TRBJ1-1; maybe TRBD1 (5 bases). There are 16 residues in the CDR3. From germline, CDR1 is MNHEY and CDR2 SMNVEV (reference sequence). V lost 10 bases, J lost 3 bases, and 24 bases lay in between. Written as DNA, the CDR3 is TGTGCCACTCTCACTTGGACACGAGCTGGGGACACTGAAGCTTTCTTT. It translates to CATLTWTRAGDTEAFF.

J is TRBJ1-1 and V is TRBV7-9; D is undetermined. CDR1 and CDR2 (germline): SEHNR, FQNEAQ (reference sequence). V was clipped by 2 bases and J by 5 bases, with 9 bases between them. The CDR3 is 13 residues long. CDR3 in amino acids: CASSLISGTEAFF. The DNA of the CDR3 is TGTGCCAGCAGCTTAATTTCTGGGACTGAAGCTTTCTTT.

The sample holds one count of this clone. The genes are TRBV18 and TRBJ2-7, with 8 bases aligning to TRBD1. The junction had 6 bases not matched to a gene; V was cut back by 5 bases and J by 3 bases. Germline V gene data show CDR1 as KGHSH and CDR2 as LQKENI. This CDR3 is built from 14 residues. CDR3 residues: CASSKGTGGYEQYF. CDR3 in DNA: TGTGCCAGCTCAAAAGGCACAGGGGGCTACGAGCAGTACTTC. The full variable domain, rest sourced from reference TRBV18 and TRBJ2-7, is NAGVMQNPRHLVRRRGQEARLRCSPMKGHSHVYWYRQLPEEGLKFMVYLQKENIIDESGMPKERFSAEFPKEGPSILRIQQVVRGDSAAYFCASSKGTGGYEQYFGPGTRLTVT.

The V call is TRBV5-8, the J call TRBJ2-7; TRBD2 is a possible D gene (6 bases). CDR3 length: 16 residues. Trimming removed 3 bases at V and 1 base at J, with 17 bases between. The germline CDR1 and CDR2 sequences are SGHTS and YDEGEE. The CDR3 nucleotides read TGTGCCAGCAGCTCATTCCCTACGACTAGTTCCTACGAGCAGTACTTC. This codes for CASSSFPTTSSYEQYF.

The DNA for the CDR3 is TGTGCCAGCAGCCAAGACATGGGGCAGGGAACCACAGATACGCAGTATTTT. Translated: CASSQDMGQGTTDTQYF. The gene calls are TRBV5-4 and TRBJ2-3, with D possibly being TRBD1 (5 bases). CDR1 and CDR2 (germline): SGHNT, YYREEE (reference sequence). The length of the CDR3 is 17 residues. V shed 4 bases and J shed 2 bases, with 20 bases lying between them.

The genes are TRBV7-6 and TRBJ2-2, with D perhaps TRBD2 (5 bases). V lost 4 bases and J lost 7, with 16 bases in between. This CDR3 comprises 15 residues. In germline, CDR1 is SGHVS, CDR2 FNYEAQ. CDR3 in amino acids: CASSSPGLRIGELFF. The CDR3 bases are TGTGCCAGCAGCTCCCCGGGGTTGAGGATCGGGGAGCTGTTTTTT.

The chain links TRBV28 to TRBJ1-1, with D perhaps TRBD1 (5 bases). Germline assignment: CDR1 MDHEN and CDR2 SYDVKM. V lost 3 bases to trimming and J lost 1 base, with 12 bases between them. The CDR3 sequence is 15 residues long. The CDR3 is CASSFSGGRNTEAFF. For the CDR3, the DNA is TGTGCCAGCAGTTTCTCCGGGGGACGGAACACTGAAGCTTTCTTT.

The chain joins TRBV7-6 to TRBJ1-5; D is ambiguous. The germline CDR1 and CDR2 sequences are SGHVS and FNYEAQ. The CDR3 sequence is 15 residues long. Trimming removed 5 bases from V and 9 bases from J, with 20 bases in between. Written as DNA, the CDR3 is TGTGCCAGCAGCCCCACTGGAGGACCCCTTGGGCCCCAGCATTTT. The encoded protein is CASSPTGGPLGPQHF.

This rearrangement joins TRBV4-1 to TRBJ1-4; 7 bases are shared with TRBD1. In germline, CDR1 is MGHRA, CDR2 YSYEKL. The CDR3 spans 16 residues. The junction had 9 bases not matched to a gene; V was cut back by 0 bases and J by 8 bases. The chain's CDR3 is CASSQDRAQGGEKLFF. In nucleotides, the CDR3 is TGCGCCAGCAGCCAAGATCGGGCTCAGGGGGGCGAAAAACTGTTTTTT.

V is TRBV2 and J is TRBJ1-1; tentative D call: TRBD1 (5 bases). Trimming cost V 2 bases and J 6 bases, with 10 bases left between them. The CDR3 has 13 amino acids. CDR1 and CDR2 (germline): SNHLY, FYNNEI. CDR3 protein: CASSEQGRAEAFF. CDR3 sequence (DNA): TGTGCCAGCAGTGAACAGGGTCGGGCTGAAGCTTTCTTT.

Worth noting for this clone: One end of the junction is discordant with germline, which a read error may explain. The V gene is TRBV27, the J gene TRBJ1-2; D may be TRBD1 (5 bases). The V gene's germline CDR1 is MNHEY and CDR2 SMNVEV (reference sequence). The CDR3 length is 13 residues. The CDR3 region has the DNA TGTGCCAGCAGTTTTCAGGGAGACTACGGCTACACCTTC. It yields the protein CASSFQGDYGYTF.

The chain recombines TRBV29-1 with TRBJ2-1; TRBD1 is a possible D gene (7 bases). Trimming removed 5 bases at V and 0 bases at J, with 11 bases between. This CDR3 has 14 residues. The V gene's germline CDR1 is SQVTM and CDR2 ANQGSEA. In DNA, the CDR3 is TGCAGCGTTTATCAGGGGGGCTCCTACAATGAGCAGTTCTTC. Its translation: CSVYQGGSYNEQFF.

This chain uses TRBV14 with TRBJ2-7; D may correspond to TRBD1 or TRBD2 (5 bases each). The CDR3 loop spans 15 amino acids. The germline gives CDR1 SGHDN, CDR2 FVKESK. V shed 1 base and J shed 2 bases, with 12 bases lying between them. The DNA for the CDR3 is TGTGCCAGCAGCCAAGCGAAATGGGGGACCTACGAGCAGTACTTC. Its protein is CASSQAKWGTYEQYF.

The chain is built from TRBV5-5 and TRBJ1-3; a weak D match, TRBD1 (5 bases). Trimming shortened V by 4 bases and J by 1 base, and 18 bases separated the two germline ends. The CDR3 covers 17 residues. The germline CDR1 and CDR2 sequences are SGHKS and YYEKEE (reference sequence). Written as DNA, the CDR3 is TGTGCCAGCAGCCTGAGCCCCGTCAGGGATTCTGGAAACACCATATATTTT. Protein: CASSLSPVRDSGNTIYF. The full variable domain, completed using reference TRBV5-5 and TRBJ1-3, is DAGVTQSPTHLIKTRGQQVTLRCSPISGHKSVSWYQQVLGQGPQFIFQYYEKEERGRGNFPDRFSARQFPNYSSELNVNALLLGDSALYLCASSLSPVRDSGNTIYFGEGSWLTVV.

V and J are TRBV2 and TRBJ1-5; D may be TRBD1 (6 bases). Germline values: CDR1 SNHLY, CDR2 FYNNEI. The CDR3 extends over 16 amino acids. Trimming pared 5 bases from V and 4 bases from J, leaving 18 bases between. As DNA, the CDR3 is TGTGCCAGCAGTCGGGAACAGGGATTACGGAATCAGCCCCAGCATTTT. It is translated as CASSREQGLRNQPQHF. Full variable domain (outside the CDR3, taken from reference TRBV2 and TRBJ1-5): EPEVTQTPSHQVTQMGQEVILRCVPISNHLYFYWYRQILGQKVEFLVSFYNNEISEKSEIFDDQFSVERPDGSNFTLKIRSTKLEDSAMYFCASSREQGLRNQPQHFGDGTRLSIL.

The J gene is TRBJ2-2, the V gene TRBV2; 10 bases align to TRBD2. The germline V gene has CDR1 SNHLY and CDR2 FYNNEI. CDR3 length equals 16 residues. Trimming removed 5 bases from V and 1 base from J; junction bases left unmatched: 4. The CDR3 bases are TGTGCCAGCAGTTGGACTAGCGGAGGGAACACCGGGGAGCTGTTTTTT. It specifies CASSWTSGGNTGELFF.

The V and J genes are TRBV5-8 and TRBJ2-7, with TRBD1 matching over 9 bases. V was clipped by 3 bases and J by 2 bases; unmatched bases: 6. Germline assignment: CDR1 SGHTS and CDR2 YDEGEE. This CDR3 contains 15 residues. DNA for the CDR3: TGTGCCAGCAGCTACACCGGGACAGGGACCTACGAGCAGTACTTC. Translation: CASSYTGTGTYEQYF.

This clone appeared once. This chain links TRBV7-8 with TRBJ1-5, with a tentative D call TRBD1 (5 bases). Trimming left V 2 bases short and J 4 bases short, with 12 bases between. The CDR3 has 15 residues. Germline V gene lookup returns CDR1 SGHVS and CDR2 FQNEAQ. CDR3 residues: CASSLLGARNQPQHF. The CDR3 nucleotides are TGTGCCAGCAGCTTACTCGGGGCGAGAAATCAGCCCCAGCATTTT.

This sequence joins TRBV5-1 and TRBJ1-4, with D unresolved. Germline V lookup: CDR1 SGHRS, CDR2 YFSETQ. This CDR3 is 13 amino acids long. V lost 4 bases and J lost 4, with 8 bases in between. This chain's CDR3 is CASSQGLNEKLFF. Written as DNA, the CDR3 is TGCGCCAGCAGCCAAGGCCTTAATGAAAAACTGTTTTTT.